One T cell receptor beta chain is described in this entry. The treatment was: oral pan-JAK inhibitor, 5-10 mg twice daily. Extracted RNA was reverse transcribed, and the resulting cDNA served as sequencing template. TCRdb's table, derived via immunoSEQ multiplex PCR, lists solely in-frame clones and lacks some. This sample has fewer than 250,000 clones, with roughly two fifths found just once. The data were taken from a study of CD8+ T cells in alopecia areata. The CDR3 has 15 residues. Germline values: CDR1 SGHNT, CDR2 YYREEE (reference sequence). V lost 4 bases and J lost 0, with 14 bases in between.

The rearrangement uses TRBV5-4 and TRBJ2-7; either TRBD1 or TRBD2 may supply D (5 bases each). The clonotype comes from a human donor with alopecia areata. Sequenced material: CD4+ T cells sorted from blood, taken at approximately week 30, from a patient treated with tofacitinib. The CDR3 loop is CASSPRDGSSYEQYF. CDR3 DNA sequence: TGTGCCAGCAGCCCAAGGGACGGAAGCTCCTACGAGCAGTACTTC.